This TCR beta chain was profiled in a study of blood T cell repertoires in COVID-19. Study overall: Acute-phase and convalescent COVID-19 samples originated in the United States, Italy and Spain. The analysed material was cDNA or gDNA that came from T cells, B-cell-depleted T cells, or PBMCs.

Original methodology: By means of reference gene primer amplification, nucleated cell counts were estimated. Sequencing was performed with immunoSEQ multiplex PCR; in TCRdb, only in-frame clones are kept and a portion is missing. That table gives V, J and clone size, and the DNA gave D and trimming. The table lists around 240,000 clones, about 86% of them singletons, with around 2.9% in the top ten. Germline assignment: CDR1 SGHRS and CDR2 YFSETQ. V shed 0 bases and J 5 bases; nucleotides not matched to a gene: 7. There are 16 residues in the CDR3. The J gene is TRBJ2-5, the V gene TRBV5-1; 10 positions agree with TRBD1. The sequencing sample was made of peripheral blood. The sequence derives from a woman in her twenties or thirties who had recovered from COVID-19. CDR3: CASSLGSTGGGETQYF. The CDR3 region has the DNA TGCGCCAGCAGCTTGGGATCGACAGGGGGCGGGGAGACCCAGTACTTC.